The entry below gives a single T cell receptor (beta chain) sequence along with its context. Its cognate antigen has yet to be identified. Per-nucleotide qualities are absent, and no much larger clonotype sits a single base away. Participants in the prospective study were aged roughly 18 to 89 years, lived in 20 to 25 United States geographic areas, and enrolled through a virtual design. To assign participants to cohorts, the prospective study relied on clinical history that participants themselves reported in a screening survey and a study questionnaire. Recovered participants in ImmuneRACE Cohort 3 were defined by two consecutive negative NP/OP PCR tests, clearance by a healthcare professional, or resolution of symptoms. Each participant in the prospective study had whole blood, serum and a nasopharyngeal or oropharyngeal swab collected by mobile phlebotomists. Additional blood draws and questionnaires over an approximately 2-month period could optionally be provided by prospective study participants. Prospective study blood samples were shipped either frozen or at room temperature before DNA extraction.

The sample originates from a study of blood T cell repertoires in COVID-19 (dated by TCRdb to 2018 to 2020). Regarding the study in general: Samples from collaborators originated in the United States, Italy and Spain and spanned both the acute and convalescent phases of COVID-19. The prospective study material was composed of cDNA or gDNA derived from T cells, B-cell-depleted T cells, or PBMCs. A de-identified subject ID, COVID-19 status, age in years and sex were almost always included in the sample metadata. HLA class I and class II types, where available, came from metadata supplied by the sample provider rather than from assay-based typing. Subjects who had been exposed to COVID-19, were actively infected with it, or had recovered from it provided the deeply sampled blood TCRbeta repertoires that made up the dataset. The samples were drawn from two sources: the first 160 participants of the ongoing ImmuneRACE study, and 1,200 or so subjects contributed by 6 global collaborators. The repertoires were made available in a free public database intended to serve as a resource for research on the immune response to SARS-CoV-2. The paper as a whole reports these results and caveats: The quantity of clinical and demographic metadata differed by source and by participant and was supplied without curation.

The CDR3 contains 15 residues, cysteine and phenylalanine counted. CDR3 DNA is the only sequence kept; it has 45 bases, read in frame from the first base. Looking up the germline V gene yields CDR1 SQVTM and CDR2 ANQGSEA. V and J are truncated by 4 bases and 0 bases respectively, leaving an intervening sequence of 13 bases. The immunoSEQ Assay, a bias-controlled multiplex PCR, was used to amplify TCRbeta CDR3 regions from genomic DNA. From the authors' description of their analysis: Nucleated cell counts per sample were estimated from amplification of reference gene primers within the assay. Sequence reads were collapsed and filtered to measure the absolute abundance of every unique TCRbeta CDR3 rearrangement. For each sample, productive Simpson clonality was calculated as the square root of Simpson's diversity index across productive rearrangements. The clones in this table, taken by TCRdb from immuneACCESS, are in-frame only. Not every clone is retained; where verified, under half of the shortfall comes from an unresolved V gene, and the cause of the rest is unknown. V and J calls and clone size come straight from that table; D and trimming were deduced from the DNA. Present in this sample are a few hundred thousand clones, 80% to 90% of which were seen just once. Jointly, the top ten make up 5% of the sample.

The source material was PBMCs or T cells enriched from blood (not recorded which). The receptor was derived from a man aged 25 to 40 who had recovered from COVID-19. Here the chain combines TRBV29-1 and TRBJ1-5, with the D gene too uncertain to name. The nucleotides read TGCAGCGTTGTGGTCGGCGGCTATAGCAATCAGCCCCAGCATTTT. Its translation is CSVVVGGYSNQPQHF.